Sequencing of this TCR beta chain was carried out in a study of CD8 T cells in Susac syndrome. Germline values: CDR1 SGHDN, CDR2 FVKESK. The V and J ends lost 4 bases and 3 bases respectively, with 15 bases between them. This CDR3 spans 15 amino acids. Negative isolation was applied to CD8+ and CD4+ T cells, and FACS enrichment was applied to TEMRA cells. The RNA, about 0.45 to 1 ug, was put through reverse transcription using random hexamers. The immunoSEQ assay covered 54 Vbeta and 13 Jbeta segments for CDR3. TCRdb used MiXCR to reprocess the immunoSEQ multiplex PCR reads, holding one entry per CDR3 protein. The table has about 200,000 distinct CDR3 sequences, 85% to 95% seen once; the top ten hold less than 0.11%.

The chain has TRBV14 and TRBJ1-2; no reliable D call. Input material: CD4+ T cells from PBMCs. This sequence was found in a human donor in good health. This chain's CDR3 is CASSPRTIWHYGYTF. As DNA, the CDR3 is TGTGCCAGCAGCCCTCGCACAATCTGGCACTATGGCTACACCTTC.